The rows below give T cell receptor beta chains drawn from one sample of a study of T cell repertoires in cytomegalovirus infection. TCRdb called the reads again in MiXCR, with one record for every CDR3 protein. The data show fewer than 550,000 distinct CDR3 sequences, around a quarter seen once. Sequencing used PBMCs. These receptor sequences come from a human donor in good health (CMV status not recorded). Some clones in this sample may be carry-over from other donors' samples. CDR3s include the opening cysteine and the closing phenylalanine or tryptophan. Each record gives: J gene, clone size, D gene, CDR3 length, V gene, CDR3 protein, CDR3 DNA. A D gene is named only where the DNA matches it firmly. Rows give clone size only sometimes, using once, few, many, or a class for an expanded clone.

j_gene: TRBJ1-1
abundance: few
d_gene: NA
len: 14
v_gene: TRBV4-1
CDR3aa: CASSQERWNTEAFF
CDR3nt: TGCGCCAGCAGCCAAGAAAGATGGAACACTGAAGCTTTCTTT

j_gene: TRBJ1-1
abundance: few
d_gene: NA
len: 12
v_gene: TRBV24-1
CDR3aa: CATSDDSGEAFF
CDR3nt: TGTGCCACCAGTGACGACAGCGGAGAAGCTTTCTTT

j_gene: TRBJ2-5
abundance: many
d_gene: NA
len: 14
v_gene: TRBV7-2
CDR3aa: CASSLGWGQETQYF
CDR3nt: TGTGCCAGCAGCTTAGGGTGGGGGCAAGAGACCCAGTACTTC

j_gene: TRBJ2-3
abundance: NA
d_gene: NA
len: 17
v_gene: TRBV4-3
CDR3aa: CASSQDWVGSLTDTQYF
CDR3nt: TGCGCCAGCAGCCAAGATTGGGTCGGGAGTCTAACAGATACGCAGTATTTT

j_gene: TRBJ1-1
abundance: many
d_gene: NA
len: 14
v_gene: TRBV6-5
CDR3aa: CASSTVEGNTEAFF
CDR3nt: TGTGCCAGCAGTACCGTTGAGGGAAACACTGAAGCTTTCTTT

j_gene: TRBJ2-4
abundance: many
d_gene: NA
len: 16
v_gene: TRBV7-2
CDR3aa: CASSLSLTQSDGIQYF
CDR3nt: TGTGCCAGCAGCTTATCCTTGACCCAATCGGATGGCATTCAGTACTTC

j_gene: TRBJ2-7
abundance: NA
d_gene: NA
len: 15
v_gene: TRBV7-3
CDR3aa: CASSIQGGAAYEQYF
CDR3nt: TGTGCCAGCAGCATCCAGGGGGGGGCGGCTTACGAGCAGTACTTC

j_gene: TRBJ1-1
abundance: NA
d_gene: NA
len: 14
v_gene: TRBV6-2/TRBV6-3
CDR3aa: CASSRYAGGTEAFF
CDR3nt: TGTGCCAGCAGCCGTTATGCGGGGGGAACTGAAGCTTTCTTT

j_gene: TRBJ2-7
abundance: NA
d_gene: TRBD2
len: 15
v_gene: TRBV5-4
CDR3aa: CASSTRTSGRAEQYF
CDR3nt: TGTGCCAGCAGCACAAGGACTAGCGGGAGGGCCGAGCAGTACTTC

j_gene: TRBJ2-6
abundance: many
d_gene: TRBD2
len: 14
v_gene: TRBV19
CDR3aa: CASERGAGANVLTF
CDR3nt: TGTGCCAGTGAACGGGGGGCTGGGGCCAACGTCCTGACTTTC

j_gene: TRBJ2-1
abundance: few
d_gene: TRBD2
len: 16
v_gene: TRBV6-1
CDR3aa: CASSPRGGPPRNEQFF
CDR3nt: TGTGCCAGCAGTCCCCGGGGGGGCCCCCCGAGGAATGAGCAGTTCTTC

j_gene: TRBJ2-5
abundance: few
d_gene: NA
len: 14
v_gene: TRBV6-6
CDR3aa: CASSYNTFQETQYF
CDR3nt: TGTGCCAGCAGTTATAATACGTTCCAAGAGACCCAGTACTTC

j_gene: TRBJ2-1
abundance: many
d_gene: TRBD2
len: 24
v_gene: TRBV7-8
CDR3aa: CASSQAPSRTSPGRWKTIYNEQFF
CDR3nt: TGTGCCAGCAGCCAAGCGCCGAGCCGGACTAGCCCTGGGCGGTGGAAGACGATTTACAATGAGCAGTTCTTC

j_gene: TRBJ1-2
abundance: few
d_gene: NA
len: 15
v_gene: TRBV7-9
CDR3aa: CASSPEVAGYYGYTF
CDR3nt: TGTGCCAGCAGCCCAGAAGTAGCAGGATACTATGGCTACACCTTC

j_gene: TRBJ1-3
abundance: few
d_gene: NA
len: 13
v_gene: TRBV12-3/TRBV12-4
CDR3aa: CASSDSSGNTIYF
CDR3nt: TGTGCCAGCAGTGACTCCTCTGGAAACACCATATATTTT

j_gene: TRBJ2-5
abundance: few
d_gene: NA
len: 15
v_gene: TRBV10-3
CDR3aa: CAISESAGYAETQYF
CDR3nt: TGTGCCATCAGTGAGTCGGCAGGGTATGCGGAGACCCAGTACTTC

j_gene: TRBJ1-2
abundance: NA
d_gene: NA
len: 13
v_gene: TRBV7-9
CDR3aa: CASSSEGYYGYTF
CDR3nt: TGTGCCAGCAGCTCCGAGGGGTACTATGGCTACACCTTC

j_gene: TRBJ2-1
abundance: many
d_gene: NA
len: 14
v_gene: TRBV10-3
CDR3aa: CAINRGIGTDEQFF
CDR3nt: TGTGCCATCAATCGGGGCATCGGGACGGATGAGCAGTTCTTC

j_gene: TRBJ1-4
abundance: few
d_gene: NA
len: 14
v_gene: TRBV12-3/TRBV12-4
CDR3aa: CASSRGYRTEKLFF
CDR3nt: TGTGCCAGCAGTCGAGGATACCGAACTGAAAAACTGTTTTTT

j_gene: TRBJ2-7
abundance: many
d_gene: NA
len: 12
v_gene: TRBV7-8
CDR3aa: CASSSFGYEQYF
CDR3nt: TGTGCCAGCAGCTCCTTCGGCTACGAGCAGTACTTC

j_gene: TRBJ1-1
abundance: few
d_gene: NA
len: 11
v_gene: TRBV6-5
CDR3aa: CASRSDTEAFF
CDR3nt: TGTGCCAGCAGAAGCGACACTGAAGCTTTCTTT

j_gene: TRBJ2-1
abundance: few
d_gene: TRBD2
len: 15
v_gene: TRBV7-3
CDR3aa: CASSQRGTRNAEQFF
CDR3nt: TGTGCCAGCAGTCAAAGGGGGACTAGAAACGCTGAGCAGTTCTTC

j_gene: TRBJ2-7
abundance: NA
d_gene: TRBD1
len: 14
v_gene: TRBV7-2
CDR3aa: CASGLVDRGYEQYF
CDR3nt: TGTGCCAGCGGCTTAGTGGACAGGGGCTACGAGCAGTACTTC

j_gene: TRBJ2-5
abundance: few
d_gene: NA
len: 13
v_gene: TRBV11-2
CDR3aa: CASRSLGAWTQYF
CDR3nt: TGTGCCAGCCGATCCCTGGGAGCTTGGACCCAGTACTTC

j_gene: TRBJ1-4
abundance: NA
d_gene: NA
len: 16
v_gene: TRBV27
CDR3aa: CASGKTPTGRNEKLFF
CDR3nt: TGTGCCAGCGGAAAAACGCCGACAGGACGTAATGAAAAACTGTTTTTT

j_gene: TRBJ2-2
abundance: many
d_gene: TRBD2
len: 15
v_gene: TRBV7-2
CDR3aa: CASSSTGTSAGELFF
CDR3nt: TGTGCCAGCAGCAGCACCGGGACTAGCGCCGGGGAGCTGTTTTTT

j_gene: TRBJ2-3
abundance: many
d_gene: NA
len: 16
v_gene: TRBV7-2
CDR3aa: CASSVDVFSMTDTQYF
CDR3nt: TGTGCCAGCAGCGTCGATGTCTTTAGCATGACAGATACGCAGTATTTT

j_gene: TRBJ1-3
abundance: NA
d_gene: NA
len: 16
v_gene: TRBV7-2
CDR3aa: CASSEDFYPSGNTIYF
CDR3nt: TGTGCCAGCAGCGAGGACTTTTACCCCTCTGGAAACACCATATATTTT

j_gene: TRBJ2-2
abundance: NA
d_gene: NA
len: 17
v_gene: TRBV12-3/TRBV12-4
CDR3aa: CASSLVHGTPNTGELFF
CDR3nt: TGTGCCAGCAGTTTGGTCCATGGGACACCTAACACCGGGGAGCTGTTTTTT

j_gene: TRBJ2-7
abundance: NA
d_gene: NA
len: 16
v_gene: TRBV25-1
CDR3aa: CASSPPPVVMGYEQYF
CDR3nt: TGTGCCAGCAGTCCCCCGCCGGTAGTCATGGGGTACGAGCAGTACTTC

j_gene: TRBJ2-1
abundance: NA
d_gene: TRBD2
len: 15
v_gene: TRBV19
CDR3aa: CASSILTSGRAEQFF
CDR3nt: TGTGCCAGTAGTATATTAACTAGCGGGAGGGCTGAGCAGTTCTTC

j_gene: TRBJ2-1
abundance: NA
d_gene: TRBD2
len: 13
v_gene: TRBV20-1
CDR3aa: CSARGLANNEQFF
CDR3nt: TGCAGTGCTAGGGGACTAGCGAACAATGAGCAGTTCTTC

j_gene: TRBJ2-1
abundance: few
d_gene: TRBD2
len: 16
v_gene: TRBV6-1
CDR3aa: CASSDRGLGGRGEQFF
CDR3nt: TGTGCCAGCAGTGACCGGGGACTAGGGGGACGAGGAGAGCAGTTCTTC

j_gene: TRBJ2-5
abundance: NA
d_gene: TRBD2
len: 17
v_gene: TRBV13
CDR3aa: CASSSRNNLAVQETQYF
CDR3nt: TGTGCCAGCAGCTCCCGGAACAATCTAGCGGTACAAGAGACCCAGTACTTC

j_gene: TRBJ1-2
abundance: NA
d_gene: NA
len: 13
v_gene: TRBV11-2
CDR3aa: CASRAGVNYGYTF
CDR3nt: TGTGCCAGCAGGGCAGGCGTTAACTATGGCTACACCTTC

j_gene: TRBJ1-4
abundance: NA
d_gene: TRBD1
len: 14
v_gene: TRBV10-3
CDR3aa: CAVQGAATNEKLFF
CDR3nt: TGTGCCGTGCAGGGGGCTGCAACTAATGAAAAACTGTTTTTT

j_gene: TRBJ2-5
abundance: many
d_gene: NA
len: 15
v_gene: TRBV7-2
CDR3aa: CASSLASTRQETQYF
CDR3nt: TGTGCCAGCAGCTTAGCGTCCACACGCCAAGAGACCCAGTACTTC

j_gene: TRBJ2-3
abundance: NA
d_gene: NA
len: 13
v_gene: TRBV29-1
CDR3aa: CSVRALSTDTQYF
CDR3nt: TGCAGCGTTAGGGCACTAAGCACAGATACGCAGTATTTT

j_gene: TRBJ2-5
abundance: few
d_gene: TRBD1
len: 15
v_gene: TRBV7-6
CDR3aa: CASSRDRFHQETQYF
CDR3nt: TGTGCCAGCAGCCGGGACAGGTTCCACCAAGAGACCCAGTACTTC

j_gene: TRBJ2-3
abundance: few
d_gene: NA
len: 16
v_gene: TRBV11-2
CDR3aa: CASSPIKGSSTDTQYF
CDR3nt: TGTGCCAGCAGCCCCATCAAAGGTTCTAGCACAGATACGCAGTATTTT

j_gene: TRBJ2-7
abundance: NA
d_gene: TRBD2
len: 15
v_gene: TRBV5-4
CDR3aa: CASNPGTSGKYEQYF
CDR3nt: TGTGCCAGCAACCCCGGGACTAGCGGGAAATACGAGCAGTACTTC

j_gene: TRBJ1-5
abundance: NA
d_gene: NA
len: 15
v_gene: TRBV19
CDR3aa: CASSFREVGNQPQHF
CDR3nt: TGTGCCAGTAGTTTCAGGGAGGTCGGCAATCAGCCCCAGCATTTT

j_gene: TRBJ1-2
abundance: NA
d_gene: NA
len: 13
v_gene: TRBV20-1
CDR3aa: CSAIRQINYGYTF
CDR3nt: TGCAGTGCTATCAGACAGATTAACTATGGCTACACCTTC

j_gene: TRBJ1-5
abundance: NA
d_gene: NA
len: 14
v_gene: TRBV24-1
CDR3aa: CATGGTLSNQPQHF
CDR3nt: TGTGCCACCGGCGGGACATTGAGCAATCAGCCCCAGCATTTT

j_gene: TRBJ2-3
abundance: NA
d_gene: NA
len: 13
v_gene: TRBV19
CDR3aa: CASSIGRADTQYF
CDR3nt: TGTGCCAGTAGTATCGGACGGGCAGATACGCAGTATTTT

j_gene: TRBJ1-1
abundance: once
d_gene: NA
len: 11
v_gene: TRBV6-2/TRBV6-3
CDR3aa: CASGWAGRAFF
CDR3nt: TGTGCCAGCGGCTGGGCGGGGCGCGCTTTCTTT

j_gene: TRBJ1-5
abundance: NA
d_gene: TRBD1
len: 13
v_gene: TRBV20-1
CDR3aa: CSAWGQFNQPQHF
CDR3nt: TGCAGTGCTTGGGGACAGTTCAATCAGCCCCAGCATTTT

j_gene: TRBJ2-1
abundance: NA
d_gene: TRBD2
len: 16
v_gene: TRBV2
CDR3aa: CASSEAQAGAYNEQFF
CDR3nt: TGTGCCAGCAGTGAAGCGCAAGCGGGAGCCTACAATGAGCAGTTCTTC

j_gene: TRBJ2-1
abundance: NA
d_gene: NA
len: 15
v_gene: TRBV4-3
CDR3aa: CASSQRSGSYNEQFF
CDR3nt: TGCGCCAGCAGCCAACGAAGCGGCTCCTACAATGAGCAGTTCTTC

j_gene: TRBJ2-2
abundance: few
d_gene: TRBD2
len: 18
v_gene: TRBV6-2/TRBV6-3
CDR3aa: CASSYSRLAGGLTGELFF
CDR3nt: TGTGCCAGCAGTTACTCGAGGCTAGCGGGAGGGCTCACCGGGGAGCTGTTTTTT

j_gene: TRBJ2-7
abundance: NA
d_gene: NA
len: 13
v_gene: TRBV28
CDR3aa: CASSLRAPSGQYF
CDR3nt: TGTGCCAGCAGTTTACGGGCCCCCTCAGGGCAGTACTTC

j_gene: TRBJ2-1
abundance: NA
d_gene: TRBD2
len: 13
v_gene: TRBV3-1
CDR3aa: CASSQGAGDEQFF
CDR3nt: TGTGCCAGCAGCCAAGGGGCGGGGGACGAGCAGTTCTTC

j_gene: TRBJ2-5
abundance: many
d_gene: NA
len: 18
v_gene: TRBV7-2
CDR3aa: CASSAGRNSGRYQETQYF
CDR3nt: TGTGCCAGCAGCGCGGGAAGAAATAGCGGACGGTACCAAGAGACCCAGTACTTC

j_gene: TRBJ1-1
abundance: NA
d_gene: NA
len: 15
v_gene: TRBV27
CDR3aa: CASSLSIQGLAEAFF
CDR3nt: TGTGCCAGCAGTTTATCGATCCAGGGCCTCGCTGAAGCTTTCTTT

j_gene: TRBJ2-1
abundance: NA
d_gene: NA
len: 15
v_gene: TRBV28
CDR3aa: CASSLKGNSYNEQFF
CDR3nt: TGTGCCAGCAGTTTAAAGGGGAACTCCTACAATGAGCAGTTCTTC

j_gene: TRBJ2-1
abundance: NA
d_gene: NA
len: 16
v_gene: TRBV12-3/TRBV12-4
CDR3aa: CASSLMAGPSYNEQFF
CDR3nt: TGTGCCAGCAGTTTAATGGCGGGACCCTCCTACAATGAGCAGTTCTTC

j_gene: TRBJ2-2
abundance: once
d_gene: TRBD1
len: 18
v_gene: TRBV19
CDR3aa: CASSIVDYWTGNTGELFF
CDR3nt: TGTGCCAGTAGTATAGTCGACTATTGGACAGGGAACACCGGGGAGCTGTTTTTT

j_gene: TRBJ1-1
abundance: NA
d_gene: NA
len: 13
v_gene: TRBV24-1
CDR3aa: CATRSGPNTEAFF
CDR3nt: TGTGCCACCCGGTCGGGGCCGAACACTGAAGCTTTCTTT

j_gene: TRBJ1-6
abundance: few
d_gene: NA
len: 15
v_gene: TRBV28
CDR3aa: CASSLPRPRGSPLHF
CDR3nt: TGTGCCAGCAGTTTACCCCGTCCCAGGGGTTCACCCCTCCACTTT

j_gene: TRBJ2-2
abundance: NA
d_gene: NA
len: 16
v_gene: TRBV15
CDR3aa: CATSRGTGANTGELFF
CDR3nt: TGTGCCACCAGCAGGGGGACTGGCGCGAACACCGGGGAGCTGTTTTTT